Given below is one TCR beta chain in context. Trimming cost V 1 base and J 5 bases; bases outside gene matches: 8. The CDR3 totals 16 residues. CDR1 is SNHLY and CDR2 is FYNNEI in the germline V gene. The sample is drawn from a study of blood T cell repertoires in COVID-19. The overall study: T cells, B-cell-depleted T cells, or PBMCs supplied cDNA or gDNA.

Per the study methods: Amplification of reference gene primers was used by the study to estimate nucleated cell counts. Sequenced by immunoSEQ multiplex PCR; TCRdb stores in-frame clones only, minus some. Clonal size and the V and J genes are those of that table, whereas D and trimming came from the DNA. The sample lists about 480,000 clones, around nine tenths occurring once. The clonotype was recovered from a woman younger than 45 with acute or convalescent COVID-19. The sequencing input was peripheral blood. V usage is TRBV2 and J usage is TRBJ1-5; 7 positions match TRBD1. The CDR3 region has the DNA TGTGCCAGCAGTGAAGGGTCGGGACAGATGTATCAGCCCCAGCATTTT. This encodes CASSEGSGQMYQPQHF.